This T cell receptor beta chain was recovered during a study of blood T cell repertoires in COVID-19. In this sample, this clone turned up many times. Cohort allocation depended upon clinical history that participants reported. Generated by immunoSEQ multiplex PCR, the TCRdb table keeps only in-frame clones and is missing some. This repertoire shows a few hundred thousand clones, around 90% found once; its top ten account for over 12%. With 0 bases removed from V and 5 bases from J, the gap between germline ends came to 3 bases. The CDR3 covers 12 residues. Germline assignment: CDR1 MNHEY and CDR2 SVGEGT.

The specimen was PBMCs or T cells enriched from blood (not recorded which). This sequence was found in a man between 25 and 39 years old who had been exposed to COVID-19. The rearrangement joins TRBV6-2 or TRBV6-3 to TRBJ2-3; D ambiguous. The CDR3, as DNA: TGTGCCAGCAGTTACTCCGTAGATACGCAGTATTTT. It is translated as CASSYSVDTQYF.